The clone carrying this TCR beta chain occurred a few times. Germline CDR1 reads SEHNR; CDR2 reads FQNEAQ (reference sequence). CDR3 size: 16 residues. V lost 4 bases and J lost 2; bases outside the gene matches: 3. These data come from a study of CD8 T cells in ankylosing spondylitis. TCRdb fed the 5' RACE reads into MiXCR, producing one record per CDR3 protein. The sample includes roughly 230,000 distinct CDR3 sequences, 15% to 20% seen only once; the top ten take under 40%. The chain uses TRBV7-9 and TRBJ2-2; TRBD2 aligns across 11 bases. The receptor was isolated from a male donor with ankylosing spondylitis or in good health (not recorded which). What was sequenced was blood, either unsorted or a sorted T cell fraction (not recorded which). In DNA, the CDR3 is TGTGCCAGCAGCTCTAGCGGGAGGAATAACACCGGGGAGCTGTTTTTT. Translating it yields CASSSSGRNNTGELFF.